This passage covers 3 T cell receptor beta chains from one sample sequenced in a study of OX40 agonist ivuxolimab in advanced cancers. Data came from immunoSEQ multiplex PCR; TCRdb stores just in-frame clones and leaves some out. The sample includes some 45,000 clones, 82% of them seen just once. The source material was CD4+ or CD8+ T cells sorted from blood, sampled in a trial of the OX40 agonist ivuxolimab. The receptors derive from an adult with an advanced solid tumor such as melanoma, head and neck, liver or kidney cancer.

This clone appeared a single time. The chain links TRBV27 to TRBJ2-5; D is uncertain. The germline V gene has CDR1 MNHEY and CDR2 SMNVEV (reference sequence). The V and J ends lost 5 bases and 11 bases respectively, with 21 bases between them. This CDR3 spans 14 amino acids. The CDR3 loop is CASSVGVGLPEQYF. As DNA, the CDR3 is TGTGCCAGCAGTGTAGGCGTGGGCCTGCCGGAGCAGTACTTC.

V gene TRBV11-1 combines with J gene TRBJ1-2; unclear D gene. Trimming stripped 5 bases from V and 3 bases from J, with 10 bases between. This CDR3 has 13 amino acids. Germline assignment: CDR1 SGHAT and CDR2 FQDESV (reference sequence). The CDR3 bases are TGTGCCAGCAGCCTCGACGGAGACTATGGCTACACCTTC. Translated, it gives CASSLDGDYGYTF.

The V call is TRBV27, the J call TRBJ1-3, with unresolved D. Germline V gene sequence: CDR1 MNHEY, CDR2 SMNVEV (reference sequence). V dropped 6 bases and J dropped 0 bases, with 6 bases sitting between them. This CDR3 region has 13 residues. The CDR3 region is CASRSLSGNTIYF. CDR3 sequence (DNA): TGTGCCAGCAGGAGCCTCTCTGGAAACACCATATATTTT.